The text below deals with one T cell receptor (beta chain). These data belong to a study of cytomegalovirus exposure and HLA in healthy donors. Germline loops: CDR1 SGHKS, CDR2 YYEKEE (reference sequence). CDR3 size: 16 residues. Between the trimmed V and J ends, which lost 4 bases and 1 base, there was a span of 18 bases. The PCR used 60 Vbeta and 13 Jbeta primers. Repertoires were generated with immunoSEQ multiplex PCR, while TCRdb's copy carries only in-frame clones and drops some. This table holds approximately 120,000 clones, roughly 80% found once. The clonotype originates from a man aged 30 to 45 in good health and CMV-seronegative. The sequenced material came from PBMCs. This rearrangement joins TRBV5-5 to TRBJ2-7; D perhaps matches TRBD1 (5 bases). The CDR3 DNA is TGTGCCAGCAGCGCTAAACAGGAGATTACTTCCTACGAGCAGTACTTC. It encodes CASSAKQEITSYEQYF.